This TCR beta chain was observed in a study of regulatory T cells in long-lasting Graves disease. Notes on the study in general: Persistent disease was associated with favored TRBV28 usage and with favored use of TRBJ1-2 and TRBJ2-5.

Time point in this sample: newly diagnosed GD, antithyroid drugs for less than 3 months. PBMCs provided the RNA from which the TCR library was made. Doctors identified Graves' disease using the American Thyroid Association guidelines. The TCR beta library used iRepertoire HTBI primers with Arm-PCR amplification of CDR3. One entry per CDR3 protein results from TCRdb running MiXCR on the multiplex PCR reads. The sample includes some 560,000 distinct CDR3 sequences, roughly 16% of them seen just once. Worth noting for this clonotype: Its antigen is not identified.

Germline loops: CDR1 MNHEY, CDR2 SMNVEV (reference sequence). There are 17 residues in the CDR3. The V gene lost 6 bases and the J gene lost 4 bases, with 24 bases spanning the gap. These data also featured in a second study, about T cells in Graves' hyperthyroidism and ophthalmopathy. From that study: Researchers barred patients who had uncontrolled infection, other autoimmune disease, pregnancy or lactation.

The chain uses TRBV27 and TRBJ1-1; D gene uncertain. The source of this sequence is a woman aged 35-65 years with Graves disease. The starting material was peripheral blood mononuclear cells (PBMCs), obtained at new diagnosis, from a patient treated with antithyroid drugs. This chain's CDR3 is CASRAVGGGVVGTEAFF. The CDR3 DNA follows: TGTGCCAGCAGGGCAGTGGGCGGCGGGGTTGTTGGCACTGAAGCTTTCTTT.